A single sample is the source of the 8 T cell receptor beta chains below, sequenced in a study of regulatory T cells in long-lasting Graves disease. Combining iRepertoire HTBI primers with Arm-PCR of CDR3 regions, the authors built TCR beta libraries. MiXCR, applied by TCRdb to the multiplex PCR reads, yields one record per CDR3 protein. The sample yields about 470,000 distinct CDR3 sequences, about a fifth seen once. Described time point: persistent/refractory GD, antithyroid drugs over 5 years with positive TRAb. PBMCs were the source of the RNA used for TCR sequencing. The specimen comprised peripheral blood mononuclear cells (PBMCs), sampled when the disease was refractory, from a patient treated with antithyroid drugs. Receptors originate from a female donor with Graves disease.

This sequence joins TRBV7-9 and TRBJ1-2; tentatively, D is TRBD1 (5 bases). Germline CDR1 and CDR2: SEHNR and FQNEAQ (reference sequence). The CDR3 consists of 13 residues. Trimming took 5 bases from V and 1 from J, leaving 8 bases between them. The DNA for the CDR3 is TGTGCCAGCAGCCGGGGGGTTAACTATGGCTACACCTTC. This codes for CASSRGVNYGYTF.

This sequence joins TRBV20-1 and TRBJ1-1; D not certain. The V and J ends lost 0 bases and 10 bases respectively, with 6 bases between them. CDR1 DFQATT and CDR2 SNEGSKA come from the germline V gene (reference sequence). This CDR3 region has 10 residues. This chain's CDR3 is CSARDMRAFF. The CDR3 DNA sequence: TGCAGTGCTAGAGATATGAGAGCTTTCTTT.

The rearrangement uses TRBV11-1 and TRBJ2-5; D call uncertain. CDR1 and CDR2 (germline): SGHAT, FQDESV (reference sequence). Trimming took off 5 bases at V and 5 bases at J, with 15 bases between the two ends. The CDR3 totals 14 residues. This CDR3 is CASSRAHFGETQYF. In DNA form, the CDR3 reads TGTGCCAGCAGCCGAGCTCACTTTGGGGAGACCCAGTACTTC.

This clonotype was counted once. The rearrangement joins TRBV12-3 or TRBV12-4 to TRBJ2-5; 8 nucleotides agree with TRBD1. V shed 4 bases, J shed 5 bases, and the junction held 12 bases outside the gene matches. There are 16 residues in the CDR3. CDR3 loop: CASSSLPDRGEETQYF. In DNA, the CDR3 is TGTGCCAGCAGTTCTCTCCCCGACAGGGGAGAGGAGACCCAGTACTTC.

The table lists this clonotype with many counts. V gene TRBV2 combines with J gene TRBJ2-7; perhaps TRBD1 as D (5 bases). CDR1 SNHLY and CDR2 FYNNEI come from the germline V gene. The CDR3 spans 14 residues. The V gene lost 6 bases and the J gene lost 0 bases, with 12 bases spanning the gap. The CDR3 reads CASRSLDNSYEQYF. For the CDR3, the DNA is TGTGCCAGCAGATCCCTGGACAACTCCTACGAGCAGTACTTC.

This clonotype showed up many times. CDR3 sequence (DNA): TGTGCCAGCAGCCAATCTCTAGCGGGAGGTGGCAGAGAGACCCAGTACTTC. This sequence encodes CASSQSLAGGGRETQYF. This chain joins TRBV7-2 and TRBJ2-5, with TRBD2 identical over 11 bases. Germline V lookup: CDR1 SGHTA, CDR2 FQGNSA. Trimming removed 5 bases from V and 4 bases from J; junction bases left unmatched: 12. The CDR3 is 17 residues long.

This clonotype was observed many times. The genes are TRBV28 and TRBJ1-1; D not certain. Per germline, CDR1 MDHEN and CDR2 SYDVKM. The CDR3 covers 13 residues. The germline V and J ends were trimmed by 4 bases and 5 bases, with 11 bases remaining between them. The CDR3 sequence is CASSWARRTEAFF. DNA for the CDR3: TGTGCCAGCAGTTGGGCCAGGCGGACTGAAGCTTTCTTT.

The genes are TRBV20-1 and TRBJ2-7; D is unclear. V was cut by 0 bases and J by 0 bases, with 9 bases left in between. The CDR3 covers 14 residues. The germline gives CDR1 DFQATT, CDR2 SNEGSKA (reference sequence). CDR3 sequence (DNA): TGCAGTGCTAGAGATCCTGAAAGCTCCTACGAGCAGTACTTC. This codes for CSARDPESSYEQYF.